The 5 T cell receptor beta chains listed next were all sequenced from one sample in a study of shared clonotypes between healthy human individuals. The naive CD8 subset, CD45RO-negative cells positively selected for CCR7, excluded terminally differentiated effector memory CD45RA+ cells. This table comes from immunoSEQ multiplex PCR, and its TCRdb copy is limited to in-frame clones, with some not included. The sample consists of under 1 million clones, 96% of them appearing once. Material: naive CD8+ T cells sorted from blood. The receptors were gathered from a young man in good health.

The J gene is TRBJ2-7, the V gene TRBV11-2; 8 bases align to TRBD1. V was clipped by 5 bases and J by 2 bases; unmatched bases: 11. The CDR3 length is 16 residues. The V gene's germline CDR1 is SGHAT and CDR2 FQNNGV. The CDR3 here is CASSPSGTGAPYEQYF. The CDR3 bases are TGTGCCAGCAGCCCCTCCGGGACAGGAGCACCCTACGAGCAGTACTTC. The full variable domain, completed using reference TRBV11-2 and TRBJ2-7, is EAGVAQSPRYKIIEKRQSVAFWCNPISGHATLYWYQQILGQGPKLLIQFQNNGVVDDSQLPKDRFSAERLKGVDSTLKIQPAKLEDSAVYLCASSPSGTGAPYEQYFGPGTRLTVT.

The rearrangement uses TRBV5-1 and TRBJ2-1, with D maybe TRBD1 (7 bases). The V gene lost 4 bases and the J gene lost 3 bases, with 14 bases spanning the gap. Germline CDR1 is SGHRS and CDR2 is YFSETQ. This CDR3 region has 15 residues. The chain's CDR3 is CASSMRQGGYNEQFF. The CDR3 DNA reads TGCGCCAGCAGCATGAGACAGGGAGGCTACAATGAGCAGTTCTTC. Together with reference TRBV5-1 and TRBJ2-1, the CDR3 gives the full variable domain: KAGVTQTPRYLIKTRGQQVTLSCSPISGHRSVSWYQQTPGQGLQFLFEYFSETQRNKGNFPGRFSGRQFSNSRSEMNVSTLELGDSALYLCASSMRQGGYNEQFFGPGTRLTVL.

V usage is TRBV4-3 and J usage is TRBJ1-4; 7 bases are shared with TRBD1. The CDR3 covers 15 residues. The junction had 4 bases not matched to a gene; V was cut back by 3 bases and J by 3 bases. The germline gives CDR1 LGHNA, CDR2 YSLEER. The CDR3, as DNA: TGCGCCAGCAGCCAGCAGGGGGGATCTAATGAAAAACTGTTTTTT. It translates to CASSQQGGSNEKLFF.

This rearrangement joins TRBV7-2 to TRBJ1-3; 8 nucleotides match TRBD1. Germline-derived CDR1 and CDR2 are SGHTA and FQGNSA. This CDR3 spans 17 amino acids. Trimming removed 3 bases from V and 2 bases from J; junction bases left unmatched: 9. The chain's CDR3 is CASSLGSDRGTGNTIYF. CDR3 in DNA: TGTGCCAGCAGCTTGGGTTCTGACAGGGGAACTGGAAACACCATATATTTT.

This clone was observed a single time. V usage is TRBV6-6 and J usage is TRBJ1-2, with 7 bases lining up with TRBD1. Germline CDR1 MNHNY, CDR2 SVGAGI (reference sequence). V lost 5 bases, J lost 4 bases, and 10 bases stayed unmatched. CDR3 length: 15 residues. The CDR3 nucleotides are TGTGCCAGCAGTAAGGGGCAGGGGGATTTCTATGGCTACACCTTC. Its translation is CASSKGQGDFYGYTF.